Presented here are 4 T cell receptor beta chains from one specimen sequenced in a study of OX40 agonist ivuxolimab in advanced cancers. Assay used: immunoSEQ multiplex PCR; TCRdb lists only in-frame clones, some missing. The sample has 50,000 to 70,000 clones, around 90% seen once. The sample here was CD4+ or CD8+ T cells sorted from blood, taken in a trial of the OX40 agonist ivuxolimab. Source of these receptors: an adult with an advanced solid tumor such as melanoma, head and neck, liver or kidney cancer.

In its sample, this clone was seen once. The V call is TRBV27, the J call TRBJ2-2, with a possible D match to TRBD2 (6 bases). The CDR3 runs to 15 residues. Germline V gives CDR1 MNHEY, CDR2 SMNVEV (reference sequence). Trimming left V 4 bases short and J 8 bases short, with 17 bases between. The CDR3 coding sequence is TGTGCCAGCAGTTCGGGACTTCGAATGACTGGGGAGCTGTTTTTT. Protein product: CASSSGLRMTGELFF.

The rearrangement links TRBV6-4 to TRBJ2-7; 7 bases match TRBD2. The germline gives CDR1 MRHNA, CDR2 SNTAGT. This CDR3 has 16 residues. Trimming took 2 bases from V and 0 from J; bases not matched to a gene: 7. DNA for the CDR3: TGTGCCAGCAGTGACCTCCTAGCGGTTAGCTCCTACGAGCAGTACTTC. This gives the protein CASSDLLAVSSYEQYF.

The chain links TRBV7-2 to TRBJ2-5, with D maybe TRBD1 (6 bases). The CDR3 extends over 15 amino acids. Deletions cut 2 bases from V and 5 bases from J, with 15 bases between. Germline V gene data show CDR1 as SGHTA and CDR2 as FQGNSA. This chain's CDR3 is CASSLSAGDMETQYF. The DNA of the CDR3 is TGTGCCAGCAGCTTATCGGCAGGGGACATGGAGACCCAGTACTTC.

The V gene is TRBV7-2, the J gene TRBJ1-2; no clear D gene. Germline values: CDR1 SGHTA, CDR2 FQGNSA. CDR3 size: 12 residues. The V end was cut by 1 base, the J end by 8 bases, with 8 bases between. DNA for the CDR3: TGTGCCAGCAGCTTAGGCATGGAAGGCTACACCTTC. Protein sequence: CASSLGMEGYTF.